Listed below are T cell receptor beta chains from one sample, sequenced in a study of cytomegalovirus exposure and HLA in healthy donors. TCRdb's table, derived via immunoSEQ multiplex PCR, lists solely in-frame clones and lacks some. The table includes more than 150,000 clones, over 80% detected once. Sample: PBMCs. These receptor sequences come from a man between 45 and 60 years old in good health and CMV-seronegative. Both conserved end residues are part of each CDR3. The D gene is left open where the match is weak. Not all rows give a size; the values are once, few, many and, for expanded clones, a class.

d_call	v_call	clone_size	j_call	cdr3_nt	cdr3_aa
.	TRBV7-3	.	TRBJ1-1	TGTGCCAGCAGTCGCACAGGGTCCACTGAAGCTTTCTTT	CASSRTGSTEAFF
TRBD1	TRBV6-1	.	TRBJ1-5	TGTGCCAGCAGTGGGACAGGTGGCAATCAGCCCCAGCATTTT	CASSGTGGNQPQHF
TRBD2	TRBV10-2	once	TRBJ2-7	TGCGCCAGCAGTGATCTAGCGGGGGCCTACGAGCAGTACTTC	CASSDLAGAYEQYF
.	TRBV2	.	TRBJ1-5	TGTGCCAGCAGCCTCACGGACAGTCGTAGCAATCAGCCCCAGCATTTT	CASSLTDSRSNQPQHF
.	TRBV7-2	.	TRBJ1-2	TGTGCCAGCAGCTTAGAGGAGACAGGCCGTTGGGGCTACACCTTC	CASSLEETGRWGYTF
TRBD2	TRBV7-8	.	TRBJ2-5	TGTGCCAGCAGCCCATCAGCGGGGGGGCTTATAGAGACCCAGTACTTC	CASSPSAGGLIETQYF
.	TRBV19	once	TRBJ1-2	TGTGCCAGTAGTCTCACCCAGTCCTATGGCTACACCTTC	CASSLTQSYGYTF
.	TRBV15	.	TRBJ2-7	TGTGCCACCAGCAGAGATCAGGCCGCCTACGAGCAGTACTTC	CATSRDQAAYEQYF
TRBD1	TRBV11-3	.	TRBJ1-4	TGTGCCAGCAGCTTTAGGGACAGCGTTTTGAGCACTAATGAAAAACTGTTTTTT	CASSFRDSVLSTNEKLFF
.	TRBV29-1	.	TRBJ1-4	TGCAGCGGAGTGACAGATAATGAAAAACTGTTTTTT	CSGVTDNEKLFF
TRBD1	TRBV7-2	.	TRBJ1-2	TGTGCCAGCAGCTTAAAGGGGGCTTACTATGGCTACACCTTC	CASSLKGAYYGYTF
.	TRBV5-4	.	TRBJ2-7	TGTGCCAGCAGCTTGTCCCGGGGTTCGGGATCCTACGAGCAGTACTTC	CASSLSRGSGSYEQYF
.	TRBV4-3	.	TRBJ1-6	TGCGCCAGCAGCCAAGATACGGGGGGATTTTTTTTGACCCTCCACTTT	CASSQDTGGFFLTLHF
.	TRBV2	.	TRBJ2-3	TGTGCCAGCAGTGATTTAGAGGGCCGGGACACAGATACGCAGTATTTT	CASSDLEGRDTDTQYF
.	TRBV30	few	TRBJ1-2	TGTGCCTGCCCCCAGGGGTTTTCTGGCTACACCTTC	CACPQGFSGYTF
TRBD1	TRBV19	.	TRBJ2-7	TGTGCCAGTCAAAACTCGGGACAGGGGGCCTACGAGCAGTACTTC	CASQNSGQGAYEQYF
.	TRBV7-6	.	TRBJ2-1	TGTGCCAGCAGTTGGGACTCCAATGAGCAGTTCTTC	CASSWDSNEQFF
.	TRBV6-1	.	TRBJ2-3	TGTGCCAGCAGGGCTACAGGGCCCTCCACAGATACGCAGTATTTT	CASRATGPSTDTQYF
TRBD1	TRBV6-1	once	TRBJ1-2	TGTGCCAGCAGTCGACAGGGAACTAACTATGGCTACACCTTC	CASSRQGTNYGYTF
.	TRBV29-1	.	TRBJ2-1	TGCAGCGTTGAAATTGCTCCCTCCGGGCAGTTCTTC	CSVEIAPSGQFF
TRBD1	TRBV7-2	.	TRBJ2-5	TGTGCCAGCAGCCCCAACAGGGGGCGAGAGACCCAGTACTTC	CASSPNRGRETQYF
TRBD1	TRBV6-5	few	TRBJ1-4	TGTGCCAGCAGCAAACAGGGGGCCCGTGAAAAACTGTTTTTT	CASSKQGAREKLFF
.	TRBV9	.	TRBJ1-2	TGTGCCAGCAGCGAATTCGGGAGGGAATCGTCCGGCTACACCTTC	CASSEFGRESSGYTF
.	TRBV6-6	.	TRBJ1-6	TGTGCCAGCAGTTACTCGGGACGGGGGGATTCACCCCTCCACTTT	CASSYSGRGDSPLHF
TRBD1	TRBV5-4	.	TRBJ2-1	TGTGCCAGCAGCTTGGGTCCCGGGACAGGGTTCAATGAGCAGTTCTTC	CASSLGPGTGFNEQFF
TRBD1	TRBV5-1	.	TRBJ2-5	TGCGCCAGCAGCGGAAGAGACAGGGGGCCTCAAGAGACCCAGTACTTC	CASSGRDRGPQETQYF
TRBD1	TRBV19	.	TRBJ1-2	TGTGCCAGTAGTATAGCCGGGACAGGGGGCGGCTATGGCTACACCTTC	CASSIAGTGGGYGYTF
TRBD2	TRBV7-2	.	TRBJ2-7	TGTGCCAGCAGCTCTAGCGGGGGGTCCTCCTACGAGCAGTACTTC	CASSSSGGSSYEQYF
.	TRBV7-8	.	TRBJ2-7	TGTGCCAGCAGCTTTAGTGGTTCTTCCTACGAGCAGTACTTC	CASSFSGSSYEQYF
TRBD1	TRBV19	few	TRBJ1-1	TGTGCCAGTAGATGGGGACAGGGGGTCAACATGAACACTGAAGCTTTCTTT	CASRWGQGVNMNTEAFF
.	TRBV19	.	TRBJ1-5	TGTGCCAGTAGTCCCCGGGGAGGGGTCAATCAGCCCCAGCATTTT	CASSPRGGVNQPQHF
TRBD2	TRBV5-1	.	TRBJ2-7	TGCGCCAGCAGCTTGGGGGGGGGCTACGAGCAGTACTTC	CASSLGGGYEQYF
.	TRBV5-1	.	TRBJ2-5	TGCGCCAGCAGCGCCAGACAAGAGACCCAGTACTTC	CASSARQETQYF
TRBD1	TRBV6-1	.	TRBJ2-5	TGTGCCAGCAGTGACCGGGACAGGGGTTCGTGGGAGACCCAGTACTTC	CASSDRDRGSWETQYF
TRBD2	TRBV9	.	TRBJ2-3	TGTGCCAGCAGCACCCTAGCGGGGAGGCCCCTAGATACGCAGTATTTT	CASSTLAGRPLDTQYF
.	TRBV6-1	few	TRBJ1-4	TGTGCCAGCAGTGGGAGATCATCAGAGAAACTGTTTTTT	CASSGRSSEKLFF
TRBD2	TRBV30	.	TRBJ2-2	TGTGCCTGGAGTGTAAGCGGGGCGAACACCGGGGAGCTGTTTTTT	CAWSVSGANTGELFF
.	TRBV7-2	.	TRBJ2-3	TGTGCCAGCAGCTTAGGGGTCAGGGGATCAGATACGCAGTATTTT	CASSLGVRGSDTQYF
TRBD2	TRBV28	.	TRBJ2-4	TGTGCCAGCAGTTTTAGCGGGAAAAACATTCAGTACTTC	CASSFSGKNIQYF
.	TRBV2	.	TRBJ2-1	TGTGCCAGCAGTGAATTGTCAGGGTCGTACAATGAGCAGTTCTTC	CASSELSGSYNEQFF
TRBD1	TRBV5-1	.	TRBJ2-3	TGCGCCAGCAGCCCGGGACAGGAGAGCACAGATACGCAGTATTTT	CASSPGQESTDTQYF
.	TRBV6-6	few	TRBJ2-7	TGTGCCAGCAGTTACGTCAGGGGCTACGAGCAGTACTTC	CASSYVRGYEQYF
TRBD1	TRBV28	.	TRBJ1-2	TGTGCCAGCAGCCCCTACCGGGACAGGGGCTACTATGGCTACACCTTC	CASSPYRDRGYYGYTF
TRBD1	TRBV19	.	TRBJ1-2	TGTGCCAGTAGTTCTGGGACAGCTAACTATGGCTACACCTTC	CASSSGTANYGYTF
TRBD1	TRBV6-1	.	TRBJ2-7	TGTGCCAGCAGTGGAGACAGGGGTTCCTACGAGCAGTACTTC	CASSGDRGSYEQYF
.	TRBV7-8	.	TRBJ1-1	TGTGCCAGCAGCTTAGTTCAGGGAGGCACTGAAGCTTTCTTT	CASSLVQGGTEAFF
.	TRBV5-8	.	TRBJ2-5	TGTGCCAGCAGCTTGGGGCAGCAAGAGACCCAGTACTTC	CASSLGQQETQYF
.	TRBV2	.	TRBJ1-2	TGTGCCAGCATTAACAGGGAAGGGGTCGGCTACACCTTC	CASINREGVGYTF
.	TRBV7-9	.	TRBJ1-1	TGTGCCAGCAGCTTAAGCTCGAACACTGAAGCTTTCTTT	CASSLSSNTEAFF
.	TRBV7-8	.	TRBJ2-1	TGTGCCAGCAGCCCACGACTAGACTTTAACAATGAGCAGTTCTTC	CASSPRLDFNNEQFF